One sample yielded the 30 T cell receptor beta chains listed below, sequenced in a study of siplizumab effects on memory and regulatory T cells (dated by TCRdb to about 2019). The library was made by the immunoSEQ multiplex PCR assay. TCRdb limited this immuneACCESS table to in-frame rearrangements with V and J called. A share of clones is missing; checked studies link under half to unresolved V genes, and the rest is unexplained. The sample has some 100,000 clones on record, over 90% of them singletons. The top ten hold about 1.4% of the sample. The sequenced sample consisted of non-Treg CD4+ T cells sorted from blood. The sample's cell subset or site label, decoded: FACS-sorted unstimulated CD4+ non-regulatory T cells. The receptor source for this set is a human donor in good health.

The V and J genes are TRBV11-3 and TRBJ2-1; 7 bases align to TRBD2. Trimming cost V 0 bases and J 5 bases; bases outside gene matches: 10. The CDR3 has 17 amino acids. Germline assignment: CDR1 SGHNT and CDR2 YENEEA. CDR3 nucleotide sequence: TGTGCCAGCAGCTTAGATCCCCATGCGGGAGTTAACAATGAGCAGTTCTTC. As protein: CASSLDPHAGVNNEQFF.

The chain uses TRBV15 and TRBJ2-4, with a possible D match to TRBD2 (5 bases). The length of the CDR3 is 14 residues. Per germline, CDR1 LNHNV and CDR2 YYDKDF (reference sequence). Trimming took off 5 bases at V and 5 bases at J, with 13 bases between the two ends. The CDR3 region is CATSPRQRENIQYF. The CDR3 nucleotides are TGTGCCACCAGCCCAAGGCAGAGGGAAAACATTCAGTACTTC.

J is TRBJ2-2 and V is TRBV5-1; 7 bases match TRBD1. The CDR3 consists of 16 residues. Germline CDR1 is SGHRS and CDR2 is YFSETQ. The junction had 7 bases not matched to a gene; V was cut back by 0 bases and J by 5 bases. The CDR3: CASSLDRGRETGELFF. CDR3 coding DNA: TGCGCCAGCAGCTTGGACAGGGGAAGGGAGACCGGGGAGCTGTTTTTT.

The chain employs TRBV14 and TRBJ2-5; 10 nucleotides agree with TRBD2. CDR1 is SGHDN, CDR2 FVKESK, per germline. The CDR3 runs to 20 residues. V lost 0 bases, J lost 2 bases, and 15 bases stayed unmatched. CDR3 DNA sequence: TGTGCCAGCAGCCAAGATAGGGGGCCGTACCCTAGCGGGAGACAAGAGACCCAGTACTTC. Translation gives CASSQDRGPYPSGRQETQYF.

This chain connects TRBV7-6 to TRBJ1-2, with D possibly being TRBD1 (6 bases). The CDR3 spans 13 residues. V was cut by 0 bases and J by 6 bases, with 8 bases left in between. Germline assignment: CDR1 SGHVS and CDR2 FNYEAQ. CDR3 nucleotide sequence: TGTGCCAGCAGCTTAGCGGCAGGGGATGGCTACACCTTC. It translates to CASSLAAGDGYTF.

This chain joins TRBV7-8 and TRBJ1-2; possibly TRBD1 for D (6 bases). Deletions cut 0 bases from V and 8 bases from J, with 16 bases between. The CDR3 has 15 residues. Germline-derived CDR1 and CDR2 are SGHVS and FQNEAQ. The CDR3 reads CASSLAGAGLIGYTF. CDR3 nucleotides: TGTGCCAGCAGCTTAGCGGGGGCAGGGCTTATAGGCTACACCTTC.

V gene TRBV6-5 combines with J gene TRBJ2-7, with 8 bases identical to TRBD1. With V trimmed by 6 bases and J by 6 bases, 1 base remained unmatched. Germline V lookup: CDR1 MNHEY, CDR2 SVGAGI. There are 11 residues in the CDR3. The CDR3 DNA reads as TGTGCCAGCAGCACAGGGGGCGAGCAGTACTTC. Translation: CASSTGGEQYF.

The chain employs TRBV7-2 and TRBJ2-7; 9 bases fit TRBD1. The V gene end was trimmed by 5 bases and the J gene end by 7 bases; junction bases not matched to a gene: 15. From germline, CDR1 is SGHTA and CDR2 FQGNSA. The CDR3 totals 16 residues. Here the CDR3 DNA reads TGTGCCAGCAGCCTAACGTTTGGAACAGGGGGCGGGGAGCAGTACTTC. Encoded protein: CASSLTFGTGGGEQYF.

The rearrangement uses TRBV5-1 and TRBJ2-5; 8 nucleotides align to TRBD2. This CDR3 contains 15 residues. Trimming at V came to 0 bases and at J to 5 bases, leaving 6 bases not matched to a gene. In germline, CDR1 is SGHRS, CDR2 YFSETQ. The CDR3 here is CASSLAGTSMETQYF. The CDR3 DNA reads TGCGCCAGCAGCTTGGCCGGGACTAGTATGGAGACCCAGTACTTC.

The chain couples TRBV5-8 to TRBJ2-3; 7 bases agree with TRBD1. This CDR3 comprises 14 residues. Germline values: CDR1 SGHTS, CDR2 YDEGEE. The ends lost 6 bases at V and 3 bases at J; junction bases unmatched: 7. The CDR3 region is CASTPGQPTDTQYF. CDR3 coding DNA: TGTGCCAGCACCCCGGGACAGCCAACAGATACGCAGTATTTT.

The genes are TRBV12-5 and TRBJ1-1; D gene unclear. Germline CDR1 LGHNT, CDR2 FRNRAP. This CDR3 spans 12 amino acids. The V gene lost 2 bases and the J gene lost 8 bases, with 9 bases spanning the gap. The CDR3 reads CASGLSRGEAFF. The CDR3 bases are TGTGCTAGTGGTTTGTCCCGCGGGGAAGCTTTCTTT.

The chain recombines TRBV27 with TRBJ2-1, with D possibly TRBD2 on 6 matching bases. V was cut by 6 bases and J by 1 base, with 13 bases left in between. The CDR3 totals 15 residues. Germline CDR1 MNHEY, CDR2 SMNVEV (reference sequence). The CDR3 sequence is CASRRLDGSYNEQFF. The CDR3 nucleotides read TGTGCCAGCAGAAGACTAGATGGATCCTACAATGAGCAGTTCTTC.

The V and J genes are TRBV27 and TRBJ1-5, with D possibly TRBD1 on 6 matching bases. With 2 bases removed from V and 4 bases from J, the gap between germline ends came to 9 bases. CDR1 and CDR2 from the germline V gene are MNHEY and SMNVEV (reference sequence). The CDR3 covers 14 residues. CDR3 sequence (DNA): TGTGCCAGCAGTTTACAGGGGATAAATCAGCCCCAGCATTTT. Its translation is CASSLQGINQPQHF.

This chain connects TRBV7-9 to TRBJ2-5; TRBD1 or TRBD2 may be the D gene (5 bases each). Trimming pared 6 bases from V and 0 bases from J, leaving 14 bases between. Per germline, CDR1 SEHNR and CDR2 FQNEAQ (reference sequence). This CDR3 has 15 residues. The CDR3 DNA follows: TGTGCCAGCAGACGGGACGGAAGCAACCAAGAGACCCAGTACTTC. This translates into CASRRDGSNQETQYF.

This clone was counted once. The chain is built from TRBV30 and TRBJ1-5; 7 nucleotides match TRBD1. V shed 4 bases, J shed 2 bases, and the junction held 5 bases outside the gene matches. Germline CDR1 is GTSNPN and CDR2 is SVGIG (reference sequence). This CDR3 contains 14 residues. CDR3 DNA: TGTGCCTGGAACAAAGGGGGCGGCAATCAGCCCCAGCATTTT. Translating it yields CAWNKGGGNQPQHF.

This rearrangement joins TRBV6-1 to TRBJ2-1; 7 bases map to TRBD2. V gave up 1 base and J gave up 0 bases; unmatched junction bases: 9. The CDR3 is made up of 18 amino acids. Germline values: CDR1 MNHNS, CDR2 SASEGT. CDR3 sequence reads: CASSEDWLAVLSYNEQFF. CDR3 sequence (DNA): TGTGCCAGCAGTGAAGATTGGCTAGCGGTTCTCTCCTACAATGAGCAGTTCTTC.

The V gene is TRBV5-1, the J gene TRBJ2-3; D not certain. V was shortened by 4 bases and J by 2 bases, with 8 bases between the two germline ends. The CDR3 runs to 13 residues. Germline V lookup: CDR1 SGHRS, CDR2 YFSETQ. The CDR3 loop is CASSVGPTDTQYF. CDR3 in DNA: TGCGCCAGCAGCGTTGGGCCCACAGATACGCAGTATTTT.

The chain combines TRBV11-2 with TRBJ2-5; perhaps D is TRBD1 or TRBD2 (5 bases each). Trimming removed 1 base at V and 5 bases at J, with 11 bases between. Germline V CDR1 and CDR2: SGHAT, FQNNGV. There are 14 residues in the CDR3. This chain's CDR3 is CASSLVRGMETQYF. The CDR3 region has the DNA TGTGCCAGCAGCTTAGTTCGGGGCATGGAGACCCAGTACTTC.

V is TRBV7-2 and J is TRBJ2-4; D is undetermined. The CDR3 length is 14 residues. In germline, CDR1 is SGHTA, CDR2 FQGNSA. V was trimmed by 5 bases and J by 7 bases, leaving 15 bases between them. The CDR3 DNA sequence: TGTGCCAGCAGCATCGAAGGGTGGTTGAACATTCAGTACTTC. It yields the protein CASSIEGWLNIQYF.

The rearrangement uses TRBV27 and TRBJ2-1, with D tentatively TRBD2 (7 bases). Trimming cost V 2 bases and J 4 bases, with 18 bases left between them. The CDR3 length is 17 residues. Germline lookup yields CDR1 MNHEY and CDR2 SMNVEV (reference sequence). In nucleotides, the CDR3 is TGTGCCAGCAGTTTACCCCCCAGGAGCGGGACATACAATGAGCAGTTCTTC. Translating gives CASSLPPRSGTYNEQFF.

The J gene is TRBJ2-7, the V gene TRBV11-1; 9 nucleotides line up with TRBD1. The CDR3 contains 15 residues. The germline CDR1 and CDR2 sequences are SGHAT and FQDESV (reference sequence). Trimming cost V 7 bases and J 3 bases; bases outside gene matches: 10. This CDR3 is CASTPRGQGSYEQYF. In DNA form, the CDR3 reads TGTGCCAGCACCCCGAGGGGACAGGGAAGCTACGAGCAGTACTTC. The full variable domain, completed using reference TRBV11-1 and TRBJ2-7, is EAEVAQSPRYKITEKSQAVAFWCDPISGHATLYWYRQILGQGPELLVQFQDESVVDDSQLPKDRFSAERLKGVDSTLKIQPAELGDSAMYLCASTPRGQGSYEQYFGPGTRLTVT.

In DNA form, the CDR3 reads TGTGCCAGCAGGGGGACCCAGGGACTAGCGGGAGCAATCGGCCGGGCCAAAAACATTCAGTACTTC. Amino acid sequence: CASRGTQGLAGAIGRAKNIQYF. This chain uses TRBV28 with TRBJ2-4; TRBD2 aligns across 14 bases. Germline lookup yields CDR1 MDHEN and CDR2 SYDVKM. The CDR3 runs to 22 residues. J gave up 1 base and V 6 bases, and 20 bases lay outside the gene matches.

The chain recombines TRBV11-2 with TRBJ2-3; 10 bases are shared with TRBD2. Germline V gene sequence: CDR1 SGHAT, CDR2 FQNNGV. This CDR3 spans 17 amino acids. J was trimmed by 3 bases and V by 5 bases; bases with no gene match: 11. The CDR3 region is CASSQRRTSGITDTQYF. Here the CDR3 DNA reads TGTGCCAGCAGCCAACGGCGAACTAGCGGGATAACAGATACGCAGTATTTT.

The chain carries TRBV6-4 and TRBJ1-1, with a tentative D call TRBD1 (5 bases). Trimming stripped 4 bases from V and 1 base from J, with 7 bases between. Per the germline V gene, CDR1 is MRHNA and CDR2 is SNTAGT. The CDR3 covers 13 residues. The CDR3 protein is CASSVGQNTEAFF. The CDR3 DNA is TGTGCCAGCAGTGTGGGGCAGAACACTGAAGCTTTCTTT.

Note on this clone: The identical CDR3 is also encoded by other nucleotide sequences in the sample. V gene TRBV30 combines with J gene TRBJ2-1; possibly TRBD1 for D (5 bases). Germline lookup yields CDR1 GTSNPN and CDR2 SVGIG (reference sequence). The V end was cut by 0 bases, the J end by 8 bases, with 8 bases between. This CDR3 has 12 residues. The CDR3 region is CAWSVLRDEQFF. CDR3 coding DNA: TGTGCCTGGAGTGTACTCAGGGATGAGCAGTTCTTC.

The rearrangement joins TRBV7-2 to TRBJ2-2; possible D gene TRBD1, 6 bases. The ends were cut back, 5 bases at V and 7 bases at J, with 11 bases in the middle. This CDR3 has 13 amino acids. Germline values: CDR1 SGHTA, CDR2 FQGNSA. The CDR3 DNA follows: TGTGCCAGCAGCGGGCAGGGGAGCGGGGAGCTGTTTTTT. Amino acids: CASSGQGSGELFF.

This rearrangement joins TRBV7-9 to TRBJ2-1; the D is unclear. Trimming pared 4 bases from V and 4 bases from J, leaving 8 bases between. The germline V gene has CDR1 SEHNR and CDR2 FQNEAQ (reference sequence). The CDR3 covers 13 residues. The CDR3 protein is CASSSTAYNEQFF. Here the CDR3 DNA reads TGTGCCAGCAGCTCAACAGCGTACAATGAGCAGTTCTTC.

The chain links TRBV4-1 to TRBJ2-5; 13 nucleotides agree with TRBD2. This CDR3 has 18 amino acids. After removal of 5 bases from V and 6 bases from J, the junction contained 15 bases not matched to a gene. Germline assignment: CDR1 MGHRA and CDR2 YSYEKL. The CDR3 sequence: CASSKPGLAGPIEKTQYF. The CDR3 coding sequence is TGCGCCAGCAGCAAACCGGGACTAGCGGGACCTATTGAGAAGACCCAGTACTTC.

The rearrangement uses TRBV19 and TRBJ1-2; TRBD1 matches at 10 bases. Germline CDR1 LNHDA, CDR2 SQIVND (reference sequence). The CDR3 consists of 13 residues. With 10 bases clipped from V and 4 bases from J, the junction kept 6 bases outside the gene matches. CDR3 amino acids: CATRDRGGYGYTF. In nucleotides, the CDR3 is TGTGCCACCAGGGACAGGGGAGGCTATGGCTACACCTTC.

This rearrangement joins TRBV5-6 to TRBJ1-2; D unresolved. The CDR3 runs 13 residues. Germline CDR1 reads SGHDT; CDR2 reads YYEEEE. The V and J ends lost 2 bases and 6 bases respectively, with 11 bases between them. CDR3 residues: CASSFADMHGYTF. The DNA for the CDR3 is TGTGCCAGCAGCTTTGCCGACATGCATGGCTACACCTTC.